This T cell receptor (beta chain) originates from a study of blood T cell repertoires in COVID-19. Whole-study context: Whether acute or convalescent, the COVID-19 samples came from the United States, Italy and Spain. PBMCs, B-cell-depleted T cells, or T cells provided the cDNA or gDNA that made up the material.

As originally analysed: Reference gene primer amplification gave nucleated cell count estimates. Clones were sequenced by immunoSEQ multiplex PCR, and TCRdb holds only the in-frame ones, with some missing. The V and J calls and clone size come from that table; D and trimming were worked out from the DNA. This sample carries 65,000 to 85,000 clones, about four fifths of them seen once, and the ten largest clones take more than 15%. This CDR3 has 14 residues. Per germline, CDR1 MDHEN and CDR2 SYDVKM. Between the trimmed V and J ends, which lost 3 bases and 7 bases, there was a span of 15 bases. The receptor comes from a human donor in a cohort sampled during active COVID-19. Specimen: peripheral blood. This chain uses TRBV28 with TRBJ1-2, with a weak D call TRBD1 (6 bases). CDR3 nucleotides: TGTGCCAGCAGTTTTGGACAGACCTACTGTGGCTACACCTTC. It yields the protein CASSFGQTYCGYTF.